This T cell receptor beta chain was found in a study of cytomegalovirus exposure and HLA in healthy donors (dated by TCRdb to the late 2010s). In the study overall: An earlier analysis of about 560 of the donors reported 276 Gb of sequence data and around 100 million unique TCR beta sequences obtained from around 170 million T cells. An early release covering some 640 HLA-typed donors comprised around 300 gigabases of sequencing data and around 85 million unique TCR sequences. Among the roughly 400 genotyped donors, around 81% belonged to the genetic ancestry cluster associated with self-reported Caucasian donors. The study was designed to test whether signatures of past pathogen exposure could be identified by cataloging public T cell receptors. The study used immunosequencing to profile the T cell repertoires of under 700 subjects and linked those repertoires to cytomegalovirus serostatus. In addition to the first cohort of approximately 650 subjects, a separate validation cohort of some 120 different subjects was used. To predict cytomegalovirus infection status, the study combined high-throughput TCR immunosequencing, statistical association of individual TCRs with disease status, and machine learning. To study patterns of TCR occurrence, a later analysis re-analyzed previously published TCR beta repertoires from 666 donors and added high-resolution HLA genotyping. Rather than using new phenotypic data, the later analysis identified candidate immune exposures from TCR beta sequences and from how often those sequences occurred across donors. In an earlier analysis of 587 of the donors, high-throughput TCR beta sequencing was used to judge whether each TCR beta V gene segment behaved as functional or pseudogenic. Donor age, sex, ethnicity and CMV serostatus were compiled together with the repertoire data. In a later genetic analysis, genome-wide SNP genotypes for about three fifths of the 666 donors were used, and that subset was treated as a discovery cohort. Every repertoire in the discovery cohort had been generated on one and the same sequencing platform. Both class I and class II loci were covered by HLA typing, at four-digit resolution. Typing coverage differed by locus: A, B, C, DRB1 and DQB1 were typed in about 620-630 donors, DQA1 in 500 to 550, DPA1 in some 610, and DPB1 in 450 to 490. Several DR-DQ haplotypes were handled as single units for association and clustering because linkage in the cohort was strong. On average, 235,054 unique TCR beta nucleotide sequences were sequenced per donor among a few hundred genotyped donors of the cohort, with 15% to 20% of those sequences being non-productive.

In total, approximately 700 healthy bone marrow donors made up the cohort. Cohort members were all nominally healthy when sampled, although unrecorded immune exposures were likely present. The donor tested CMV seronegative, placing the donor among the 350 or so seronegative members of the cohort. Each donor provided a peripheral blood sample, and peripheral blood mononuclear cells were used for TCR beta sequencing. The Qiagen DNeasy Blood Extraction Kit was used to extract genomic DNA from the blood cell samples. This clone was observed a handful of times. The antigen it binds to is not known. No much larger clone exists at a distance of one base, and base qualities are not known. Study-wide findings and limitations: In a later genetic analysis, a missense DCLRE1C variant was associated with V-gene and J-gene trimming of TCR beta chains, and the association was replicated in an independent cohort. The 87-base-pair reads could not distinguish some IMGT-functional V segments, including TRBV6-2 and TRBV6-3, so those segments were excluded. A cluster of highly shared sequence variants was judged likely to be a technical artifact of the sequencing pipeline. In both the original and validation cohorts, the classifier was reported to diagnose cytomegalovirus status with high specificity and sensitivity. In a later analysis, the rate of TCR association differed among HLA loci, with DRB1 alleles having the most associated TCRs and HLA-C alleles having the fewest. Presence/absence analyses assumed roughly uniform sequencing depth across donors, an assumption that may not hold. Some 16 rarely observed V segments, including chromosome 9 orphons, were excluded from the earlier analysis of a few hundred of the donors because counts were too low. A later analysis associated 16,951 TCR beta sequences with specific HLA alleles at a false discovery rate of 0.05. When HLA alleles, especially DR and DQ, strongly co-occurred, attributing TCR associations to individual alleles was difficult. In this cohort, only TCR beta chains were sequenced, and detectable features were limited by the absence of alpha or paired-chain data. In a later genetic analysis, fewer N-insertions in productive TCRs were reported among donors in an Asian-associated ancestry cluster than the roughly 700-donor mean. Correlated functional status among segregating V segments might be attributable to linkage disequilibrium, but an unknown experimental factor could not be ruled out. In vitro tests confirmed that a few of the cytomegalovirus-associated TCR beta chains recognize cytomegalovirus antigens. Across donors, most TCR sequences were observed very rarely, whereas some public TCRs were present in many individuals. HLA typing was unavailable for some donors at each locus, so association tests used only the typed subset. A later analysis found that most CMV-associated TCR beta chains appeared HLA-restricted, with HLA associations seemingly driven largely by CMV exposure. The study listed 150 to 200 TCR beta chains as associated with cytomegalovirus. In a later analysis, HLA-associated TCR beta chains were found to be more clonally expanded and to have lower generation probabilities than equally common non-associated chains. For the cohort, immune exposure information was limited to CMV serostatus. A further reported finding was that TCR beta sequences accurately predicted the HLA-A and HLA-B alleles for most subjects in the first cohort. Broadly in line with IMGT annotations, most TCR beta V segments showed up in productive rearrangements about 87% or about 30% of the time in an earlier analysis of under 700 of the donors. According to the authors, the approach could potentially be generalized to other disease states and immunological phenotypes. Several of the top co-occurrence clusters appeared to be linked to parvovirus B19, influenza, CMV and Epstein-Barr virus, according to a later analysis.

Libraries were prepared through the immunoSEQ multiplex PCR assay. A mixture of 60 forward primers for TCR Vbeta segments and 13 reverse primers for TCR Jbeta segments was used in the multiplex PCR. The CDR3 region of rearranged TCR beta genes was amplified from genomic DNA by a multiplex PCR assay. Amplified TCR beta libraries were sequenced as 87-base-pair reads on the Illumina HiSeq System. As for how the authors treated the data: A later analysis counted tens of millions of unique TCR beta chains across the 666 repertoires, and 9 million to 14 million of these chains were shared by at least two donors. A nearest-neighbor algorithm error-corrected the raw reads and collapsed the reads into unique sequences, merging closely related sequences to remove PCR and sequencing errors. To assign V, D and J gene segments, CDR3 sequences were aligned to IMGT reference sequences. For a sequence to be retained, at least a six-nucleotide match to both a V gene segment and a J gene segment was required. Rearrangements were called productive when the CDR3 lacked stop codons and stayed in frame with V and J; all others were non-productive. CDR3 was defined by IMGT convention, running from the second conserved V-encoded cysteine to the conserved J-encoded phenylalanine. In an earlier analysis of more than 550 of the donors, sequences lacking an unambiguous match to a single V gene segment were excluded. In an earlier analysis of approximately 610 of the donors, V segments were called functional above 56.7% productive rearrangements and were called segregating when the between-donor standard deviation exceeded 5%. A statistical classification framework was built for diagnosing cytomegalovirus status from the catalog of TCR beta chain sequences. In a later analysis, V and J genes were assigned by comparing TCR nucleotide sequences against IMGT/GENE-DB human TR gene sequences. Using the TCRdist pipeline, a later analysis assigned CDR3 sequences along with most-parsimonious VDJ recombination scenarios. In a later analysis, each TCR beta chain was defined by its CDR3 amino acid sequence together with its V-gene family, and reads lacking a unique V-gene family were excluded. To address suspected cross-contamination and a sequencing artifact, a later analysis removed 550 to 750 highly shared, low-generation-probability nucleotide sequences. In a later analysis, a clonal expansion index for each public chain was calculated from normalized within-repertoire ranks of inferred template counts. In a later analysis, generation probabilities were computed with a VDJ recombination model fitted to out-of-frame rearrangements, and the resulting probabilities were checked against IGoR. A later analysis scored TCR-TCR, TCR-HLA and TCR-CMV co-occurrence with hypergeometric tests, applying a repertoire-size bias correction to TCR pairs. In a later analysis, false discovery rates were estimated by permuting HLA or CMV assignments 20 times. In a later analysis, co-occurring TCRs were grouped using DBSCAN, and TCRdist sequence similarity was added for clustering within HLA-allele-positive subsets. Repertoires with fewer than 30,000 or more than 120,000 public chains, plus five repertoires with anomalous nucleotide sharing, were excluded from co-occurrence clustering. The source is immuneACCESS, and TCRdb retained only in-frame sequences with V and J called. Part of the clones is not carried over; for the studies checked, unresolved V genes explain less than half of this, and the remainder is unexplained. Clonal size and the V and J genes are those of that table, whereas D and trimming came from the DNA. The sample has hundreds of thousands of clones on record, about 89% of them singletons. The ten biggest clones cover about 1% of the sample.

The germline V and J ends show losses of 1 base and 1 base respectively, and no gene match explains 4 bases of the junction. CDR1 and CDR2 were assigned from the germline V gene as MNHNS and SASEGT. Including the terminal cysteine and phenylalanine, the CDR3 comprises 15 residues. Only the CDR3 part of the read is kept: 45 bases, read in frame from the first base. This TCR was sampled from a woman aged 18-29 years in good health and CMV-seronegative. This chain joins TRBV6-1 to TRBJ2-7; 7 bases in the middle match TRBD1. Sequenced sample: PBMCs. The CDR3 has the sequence CASSEVTGMSYEQYF. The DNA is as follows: TGTGCCAGCAGTGAAGTGACAGGGATGTCCTACGAGCAGTACTTC.